This T cell receptor beta chain comes out of a study of preoperative IRX-2 immunotherapy in early breast cancer. This clone is a singleton in its sample. Stated treatment: preoperative locoregional IRX-2 cytokine immunotherapy. Preoperative locoregional IRX-2 cytokine immunotherapy was tested in the phase Ib source study. Clones were sequenced by immunoSEQ multiplex PCR, and TCRdb holds only the in-frame ones, with some missing. The sample holds 43,000 or so clones, roughly 95% seen once. Trimming cost V 3 bases and J 1 base, with 6 bases left between them. Germline V lookup: CDR1 MNHEY, CDR2 SMNVEV (reference sequence). CDR3 length equals 13 residues.

This clonotype originated in a human donor with breast cancer. Sample: tumor tissue, taken after IRX-2 immunotherapy. The chain has TRBV27 and TRBJ1-1, with TRBD1 as a possible D gene (5 bases). CDR3 sequence (DNA): TGTGCCAGCAGTTTCGGGGGGAACACTGAAGCTTTCTTT. It specifies CASSFGGNTEAFF.